Here is one TCR beta chain with its context. The antigen this receptor binds is unknown. No much larger clonotype is one base removed from it; base qualities were not supplied. In the first month after transplant, blood samples were collected up to 4 times, and after that at least monthly when available. These data are taken from a study of graft-versus-host responses after intestinal transplantation (dated by TCRdb to the early 2020s). For the study in its entirety: Multivisceral, liver-intestinal, or isolated intestinal transplants were received by the recipients. Every recipient was given anti-thymocyte globulin induction, then maintenance tacrolimus and steroids for roughly 3 years. Samples from three later patients were sequenced in-house on an Illumina MiSeq with MiXCR processing rather than by the commercial service. Donor T cell macrochimerism was defined as a peak of at least 4% donor T cells among recipient peripheral blood mononuclear cells. After intestinal transplantation, graft-versus-host and host-versus-graft alloreactive T cell clones in the graft, circulation and bone marrow were tracked using bulk TCR-beta CDR3 sequencing. To identify alloreactive clones, pre-transplant mixed lymphocyte reaction products were sequenced and compared with unstimulated pre-transplant donor and recipient T cells. The cohort enrolled 20 to 30 intestinal transplant recipients, one of whom was a retransplant, and 3 patients without pretransplant specimens were excluded. Study-wide findings and limitations: The relatively low number and heterogeneity of intestinal transplant patients limited the conclusions. GvH clones were found in recipient bone marrow, and some of the GvH clones appeared earlier in ileal mucosa or blood, which is consistent with an intestinal mucosal origin. In patients with donor T cell macrochimerism, the allografts had high GvH to HvG T cell clonal ratios. Early after transplant, peak levels of circulating GvH clones were associated with declines in HvG clones.

Library preparation was by the immunoSEQ multiplex PCR assay. For most patients, genomic DNA was subjected to high-throughput TCR-beta CDR3 sequencing by Adaptive Biotechnologies. The original pipeline was this. TCR sequencing data for 15 to 20 patients were retrieved from Adaptive's ImmunoSEQ software; a few other patients were processed with MiXCR and VDJtools. CDR3 nucleotide sequences shared by donor and recipient were removed because the origin of these sequences could not be assigned. At least 2-fold expansion over unstimulated cells and a minimum CFSE-low frequency of 0.002% (template counts) or 0.001% (read counts) were required for clones to be classified as alloreactive. Clones detected in sequenced pre-transplant spleen, lymph node, or MLR CFSE-low populations of the donor or recipient were defined as mappable. Cumulative frequency of alloreactive clones was calculated as a percentage of all sequences weighted by copy number. Drawn from immuneACCESS, this table holds only the in-frame rearrangements with V and J called that TCRdb kept. Clones are partly lost; checked studies trace under half to an unresolved V gene and leave the rest unexplained. D and trimming come from the DNA, and the V and J calls and clone size come from that table. A total of approximately 100,000 clones appear in this sample, 86% of them only once. The ten largest clones capture approximately 1.4% of the sample.

Taken from the germline V gene, the CDR1 and CDR2 loops are SGHVS and FNYEAQ. A distance of 9 bases separates the germline ends of V and J, which lose 2 bases and 2 bases respectively. The CDR3 goes from the cysteine to the phenylalanine over 15 residues. Here the CDR3 DNA is all that survives: 45 bases in frame from base 1. This clonotype was obtained from a human patient who received an intestinal transplant, so some T cells may come from the graft donor. This sample comprised PBMCs, obtained 255 days after intestinal transplant. Recombination joined TRBV7-6 with TRBJ1-4; no D gene is confidently identified. The CDR3 region: CASSLTQATNEKLFF. The DNA reads TGTGCCAGCAGCTTAACGCAAGCGACTAATGAAAAACTGTTTTTT.